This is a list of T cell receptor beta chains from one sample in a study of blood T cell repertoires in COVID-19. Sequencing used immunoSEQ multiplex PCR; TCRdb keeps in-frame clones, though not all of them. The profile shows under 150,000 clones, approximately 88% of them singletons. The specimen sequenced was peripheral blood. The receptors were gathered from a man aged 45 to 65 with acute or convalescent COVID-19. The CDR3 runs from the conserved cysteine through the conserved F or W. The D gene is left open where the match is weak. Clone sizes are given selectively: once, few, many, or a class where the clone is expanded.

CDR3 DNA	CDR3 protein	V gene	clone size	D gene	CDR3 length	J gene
TGTGCCTGGAAGAGAACAGGGCGGATGAATGAGCAGTTCTTC	CAWKRTGRMNEQFF	TRBV30	NA	NA	14	TRBJ2-1
TGTGCCAGCAGCTTGGTGGGACTAGCACAGCAGTTCTTC	CASSLVGLAQQFF	TRBV5-8	NA	TRBD2	13	TRBJ2-1
TGTGCCAGTAGTATAGCCGGGACAGGGGGCGTCAAGCTGTTTTTT	CASSIAGTGGVKLFF	TRBV19	NA	TRBD1	15	TRBJ1-4
TGTGCCAGCAGTTTAAGGAGACAGGGGAACTATGGCTACACCTTC	CASSLRRQGNYGYTF	TRBV27	once	TRBD1	15	TRBJ1-2
TGTGCCAGCAGCTGGGACAAGGAAGGAGAGACCCAGTACTTC	CASSWDKEGETQYF	TRBV5-4	NA	NA	14	TRBJ2-5
TGTGCCACCATCGGGCAGGGGACCTACGAGCAGTACTTC	CATIGQGTYEQYF	TRBV24-1	NA	NA	13	TRBJ2-7
TGTGCCAGCAGCTCGGTACCGGGTCCCTACGAGCAGTACTTC	CASSSVPGPYEQYF	TRBV5-4	NA	NA	14	TRBJ2-7
TGTGCCAGCAGTTACGTGCTAGGCGGACTAGCGGGAGCTCTAGGCGAGCAGTACTTC	CASSYVLGGLAGALGEQYF	TRBV6-2/TRBV6-3	NA	TRBD2	19	TRBJ2-7
TGTGCCAGCAGTTACGCGCTCTACAGGGGGCGCGGGGAAGCTTTCTTT	CASSYALYRGRGEAFF	TRBV27	NA	TRBD1	16	TRBJ1-1
TGTGCCAGTAGTATTGGGGCGACAGGATTTAATGAAAAACTGTTTTTT	CASSIGATGFNEKLFF	TRBV19	NA	NA	16	TRBJ1-4
TGTGCCACCAGTGATAGTGTCTCCCGGACTAGCGGGAGTACAGATACGCAGTATTTT	CATSDSVSRTSGSTDTQYF	TRBV24-1	NA	TRBD2	19	TRBJ2-3
TGTGCCAGCTCGCAGGTCCCTAACACTGAAGCTTTCTTT	CASSQVPNTEAFF	TRBV18	NA	NA	13	TRBJ1-1
TGTGCCAGCAGCTTAACTAGCGGGAGTTACTCCTACAATGAGCAGTTCTTC	CASSLTSGSYSYNEQFF	TRBV7-6	NA	TRBD2	17	TRBJ2-1
TGCGCCAGCAGCCAAGGGGGAGGGGGGCCTAGCACAGATACGCAGTATTTT	CASSQGGGGPSTDTQYF	TRBV4-1	NA	NA	17	TRBJ2-3
TGTGCCAGCAGCTTGGTTGCGGGGGTGAGCACCGGGGAGCTGTTTTTT	CASSLVAGVSTGELFF	TRBV5-6	NA	TRBD2	16	TRBJ2-2
TGTGCCAGTACGGCCGGACCGGGACAGGGAACAGATACGCAGTATTTT	CASTAGPGQGTDTQYF	TRBV19	NA	TRBD1	16	TRBJ2-3
TGTGCCATCAGGGCAACTAGCGGGAGGTTCGATGAGCAGTTCTTC	CAIRATSGRFDEQFF	TRBV10-3	NA	TRBD2	15	TRBJ2-1
TGTGCCAGCAGCTTAGGGGGCAGGGGTGTGGAGACCCAGTACTTC	CASSLGGRGVETQYF	TRBV7-2	NA	NA	15	TRBJ2-5
TGTGCTAGTGGTTTGGTTCCGGGACTAGCGGGTAACTCCTACGAGCAGTACTTC	CASGLVPGLAGNSYEQYF	TRBV12-5	once	TRBD2	18	TRBJ2-7
TGTGCCAGCAGTTTACCCAGCGGGAGGGCCCTTTACAATGAGCAGTTCTTC	CASSLPSGRALYNEQFF	TRBV27	NA	TRBD2	17	TRBJ2-1
TGCGCCAGCAGCTTACCTCCAGGGATCTTCTCTGGGGCCAACGTCCTGACTTTC	CASSLPPGIFSGANVLTF	TRBV5-1	NA	NA	18	TRBJ2-6
TGTGCCAGCAGCCAAGTTGTTTGGGACAGGGGTTGCGGCTACACCTTC	CASSQVVWDRGCGYTF	TRBV3-1/TRBV3-2	NA	TRBD1	16	TRBJ1-2
TGTGCCAGCAGTATGCAGGGACAGCCCCAGCATTTT	CASSMQGQPQHF	TRBV6-6	NA	NA	12	TRBJ1-5
TGTGCCAGCAGCCTCGACCCGGGGGTAAATCAGCCCCAGCATTTT	CASSLDPGVNQPQHF	TRBV3-1/TRBV3-2	NA	NA	15	TRBJ1-5
TGCAGCGTTGAAGATCAGACTAGCGCGGCCTACGAGCAGTACTTC	CSVEDQTSAAYEQYF	TRBV29-1	NA	TRBD2	15	TRBJ2-7
TGTGCCAGCAGTCCCGGGACACTGAACACTGAAGCTTTCTTT	CASSPGTLNTEAFF	TRBV27	NA	NA	14	TRBJ1-1
TGTGCCAGCAGTTCACCGACTAGCGGGAGCTACAATGAGCAGTTCTTC	CASSSPTSGSYNEQFF	TRBV6-2/TRBV6-3	NA	TRBD2	16	TRBJ2-1
TGTGCCAGCAGCGTCCGGGACAGGAACTCTCCTTGGAATGAAAAACTGTTTTTT	CASSVRDRNSPWNEKLFF	TRBV5-6	NA	TRBD1	18	TRBJ1-4
TGTGCCAGCAGCCTCGCCAGGGGGTCCAACACCATATATTTT	CASSLARGSNTIYF	TRBV5-4	NA	TRBD1	14	TRBJ1-3
TGTGCCAGCAGCGGCGCTACTAGCGGGAGGGGCGAGCAGTACTTC	CASSGATSGRGEQYF	TRBV5-4	once	TRBD2	15	TRBJ2-7
TGTGCCAGCAGTGGAACGACAGGGGGCCTGATTCAGCCCCAGCATTTT	CASSGTTGGLIQPQHF	TRBV6-6	NA	TRBD1	16	TRBJ1-5
TGTGCCAGCAGACTACCGGGACAGGGGGAAACTGAAGCTTTCTTT	CASRLPGQGETEAFF	TRBV6-5	NA	TRBD1	15	TRBJ1-1
TGCGCCAGCAGCTCACGACAGGGGTCCGGCGAGCAGTACTTC	CASSSRQGSGEQYF	TRBV5-1	NA	TRBD1	14	TRBJ2-7
TGTGCTAGTGCCCACCGGGACTACCACTCTGGGGCCAACGTCCTGACTTTC	CASAHRDYHSGANVLTF	TRBV12-5	few	TRBD2	17	TRBJ2-6
TGTGCCAGCAGTGTTCAGGGTCAGGAGGGAGATACGCAGTATTTT	CASSVQGQEGDTQYF	TRBV2	once	NA	15	TRBJ2-3
TGTGCCAGCAGTGAAGACAGGGTAGATAATTCACCCCTCCACTTT	CASSEDRVDNSPLHF	TRBV6-1	NA	NA	15	TRBJ1-6
TGTGCCAGCAGCGGAGGGAATAGCAATCAGCCCCAGCATTTT	CASSGGNSNQPQHF	TRBV19	NA	NA	14	TRBJ1-5
TGTGCCAGCAGCGGTAGAGGCGGAGAGACCCAGTACTTC	CASSGRGGETQYF	TRBV2	NA	NA	13	TRBJ2-5
TGTGCCAGCAGCTCGGGACTAGCGGAGTACAATGAGCAGTTCTTC	CASSSGLAEYNEQFF	TRBV5-5	NA	TRBD2	15	TRBJ2-1
TGTGCCAGCAGCCAAGCTTCTAGCAATCAGCCCCAGCATTTT	CASSQASSNQPQHF	TRBV3-1/TRBV3-2	once	NA	14	TRBJ1-5
TGTGCCAGCAGCTTTAGTAGCGGGATGGACAATGAGCAGTTCTTC	CASSFSSGMDNEQFF	TRBV7-2	NA	TRBD2	15	TRBJ2-1
TGTGCCAGCAGTCAAGCCGGGACATCAAGGGGCAATGAGCAGTTCTTC	CASSQAGTSRGNEQFF	TRBV6-1	NA	NA	16	TRBJ2-1
TGTGCCAGTAGTGTCGACATGGTAGAAGCTTTCTTT	CASSVDMVEAFF	TRBV19	NA	NA	12	TRBJ1-1
TGTGCCAGCAGTGAAGCGCTTCGGGGGTATGGCTACACCTTC	CASSEALRGYGYTF	TRBV2	NA	NA	14	TRBJ1-2
TGCGCCAGCAGCCCCCGAGGGACAGGGTTGGACACTGAAGCTTTCTTT	CASSPRGTGLDTEAFF	TRBV5-1	NA	TRBD1	16	TRBJ1-1
TGTGCCAGCACCGCCCTTTTCGGCCGGGCGGGCAGAGGCACTGAAGCTTTCTTT	CASTALFGRAGRGTEAFF	TRBV2	NA	NA	18	TRBJ1-1
TGTGCTAGTGGTTTGAAGCCTCATCAGGGGGCCGAGACTGAAGCTTTCTTT	CASGLKPHQGAETEAFF	TRBV12-5	NA	TRBD1	17	TRBJ1-1
TGTGCCAGCAGAGTAGCGGGACCGTACGAGCAGTACTTC	CASRVAGPYEQYF	TRBV12-3/TRBV12-4	NA	TRBD2	13	TRBJ2-7
TGTGCCAGCAGCCGGGGACAGGGAAGTACAGATACGCAGTATTTT	CASSRGQGSTDTQYF	TRBV9	NA	TRBD1	15	TRBJ2-3
TGTGCCAGCAGCCCCCGGACAGGGGACCAGCCCCAGCATTTT	CASSPRTGDQPQHF	TRBV7-2	NA	TRBD1	14	TRBJ1-5